This T cell receptor beta chain was retrieved from a study of T cells after yellow fever vaccination. Regarding the study as a whole: Once the booster was given, most primary-vaccination clones reappeared, at just over 95% for CD4 and roughly 91% for CD8. Few clonotypes appeared in both CD4 and CD8 compartments.

This clonotype turned up a few times. No antigen is known for it. TCRdb reprocessed the 5' RACE reads with MiXCR, giving one entry per CDR3 protein. The sample consists of about 330,000 distinct CDR3 sequences, 8% to 9.5% of them appearing once. This CDR3 comprises 15 residues. From germline, CDR1 is LGHNA and CDR2 YSLEER. Deletions cut 0 bases from V and 7 bases from J, with 13 bases between. The specimen comprised PBMCs, sampled more than 35 days after the first yellow fever vaccination. The source is a man younger than 35 who received the YFV17D yellow fever vaccine. The rearrangement links TRBV4-3 to TRBJ2-1, with a possible D match to TRBD2 (5 bases). In DNA form, the CDR3 reads TGCGCCAGCAGCCAAGATCAGCGGACGGGGAATGAGCAGTTCTTC. Translation gives CASSQDQRTGNEQFF.